This T cell receptor beta chain was identified in a study of early T cells in non-severe SARS-CoV-2 infection. Study-level information: The input, bulk RNA from unsorted whole blood, was sequenced, and chains were unpaired.

Individual cDNA molecules were tagged with unique molecular identifiers, the study reported. TCRdb re-derived calls from the 5' RACE reads in MiXCR, one entry per CDR3 protein. Of just under 90,000 distinct CDR3 sequences in the sample, 13% to 15% were seen once. CDR1 and CDR2 (germline): MNHEY, SMNVEV (reference sequence). Trimming took 6 bases from V and 7 from J; bases not matched to a gene: 17. This CDR3 region has 16 residues. This clonotype turned up a few times. The gene calls are TRBV27 and TRBJ2-7, with 8 bases that match TRBD2. The clonotype originates from an adult who was a healthcare worker with PCR-confirmed SARS-CoV-2 infection or an uninfected control (not recorded which). Specimen: whole blood. The CDR3 bases are TGTGCCAGCAGCCCCGCCCAGCGGGAGAAGAGACCAGAGCAGTACTTC. It codes for CASSPAQREKRPEQYF.